This T cell receptor beta chain was sequenced during a study of T cells in women clearing cervical HPV infection. As for the study in general: Controls were women whose single incident HPV16 infection cleared within 12 months without precancer or cancer. With HLA typing for only a few women, HLA confounding remains possible. Study-level findings and limits: Cases carried less TRBV6-7 than controls: about 0.1% versus 0.15%. CIN3+ cases had significantly higher TCR repertoire richness than controls, but evenness did not differ.

As regards this clone: Its specificity is unknown. The read gets to within 3 residues of the CDR3 end, and the germline J gene fills in the rest.

The table came from immunoSEQ multiplex PCR; TCRdb's copy has only in-frame clones and leaves some out. This repertoire includes about 22,000 clones. In germline, CDR1 is SQVTM, CDR2 ANQGSEA. The CDR3 has 14 amino acids. The trim removed 1 base at V and 4 bases at J, leaving 5 bases unmatched. The clonotype originates from a woman between 18 and 69 years old with a cervical HPV16 infection that either progressed to CIN3+ or cleared (not recorded which). The chain links TRBV29-1 to TRBJ1-2, with TRBD1 matching 8 bases. The specimen sequenced was blood buffy coat. The sequenced part of the CDR3 DNA is TGCAGCGTTGAAGGGCAGGGGGCCTTCTATGGC. Residues: CSVEGQGAFYG. The CDR3 in full is CSVEGQGAFYGYTF.